This passage covers 3 T cell receptor beta chains from one sample sequenced in a study of blood T cell repertoires in COVID-19. The method was immunoSEQ multiplex PCR; TCRdb's version includes in-frame clones alone and lacks a portion of them. Found here are around 250,000 clones, about nine tenths of them singletons; the top ten hold about 2%. Material for sequencing was peripheral blood. These receptors all stem from a man aged 25 to 40 who had recovered from COVID-19.

The rearrangement links TRBV5-1 to TRBJ1-5, with 7 positions matching TRBD1. CDR1 SGHRS and CDR2 YFSETQ come from the germline V gene. J was trimmed by 3 bases and V by 0 bases; bases with no gene match: 3. The CDR3 is made up of 15 amino acids. CDR3 region: CASSLETGYNQPQHF. The CDR3 DNA reads as TGCGCCAGCAGCTTGGAGACAGGGTACAATCAGCCCCAGCATTTT.

The V gene is TRBV9, the J gene TRBJ1-5, with no clear D. The CDR3 runs to 13 residues. Trimming took off 8 bases at V and 0 bases at J, with 9 bases between the two ends. Germline CDR1 reads SGDLS; CDR2 reads YYNGEE. The DNA for the CDR3 is TGTGCCAGTGGAGGGAGTAGCAATCAGCCCCAGCATTTT. Translating gives CASGGSSNQPQHF. Full variable domain (rest looked up from reference TRBV9 and TRBJ1-5): DSGVTQTPKHLITATGQRVTLRCSPRSGDLSVYWYQQSLDQGLQFLIQYYNGEERAKGNILERFSAQQFPDLHSELNLSSLELGDSALYFCASGGSSNQPQHFGDGTRLSIL.

The chain employs TRBV6-5 and TRBJ2-1, with D perhaps TRBD2 (5 bases). The V end was cut by 5 bases, the J end by 9 bases, with 14 bases between. The CDR3 has 13 amino acids. Looked up from germline, CDR1 is MNHEY and CDR2 is SVGAGI. The CDR3 spells CASSPLVSSEQFF. In nucleotides, the CDR3 is TGTGCCAGCAGTCCACTAGTTTCAAGTGAGCAGTTCTTC.